The 17 T cell receptor beta chains reported below all come from one sample, sequenced in a study of cytomegalovirus exposure and HLA in healthy donors. The PCR used 60 Vbeta and 13 Jbeta primers. Repertoires were generated with immunoSEQ multiplex PCR, while TCRdb's copy carries only in-frame clones and drops some. Of approximately 100,000 clones detected, over 65% appear once; the ten largest clones hold about 2%. Sequenced input: PBMCs. The receptors were sampled from a male donor in good health and CMV-seronegative.

The gene calls are TRBV6-1 and TRBJ2-7; D uncertain. Germline V lookup: CDR1 MNHNS, CDR2 SASEGT. Trimming pared 6 bases from V and 4 bases from J, leaving 10 bases between. CDR3 length: 12 amino acids. The CDR3 bases are TGTGCCAGCAGCCTGGCCGGGTACGAGCAGTACTTC. This sequence encodes CASSLAGYEQYF.

The rearrangement links TRBV28 to TRBJ1-2, with 8 bases matching TRBD1. V trimming: 5 bases; J trimming: 2 bases; junction bases outside the gene matches: 10. This CDR3 has 16 amino acids. Germline CDR1 MDHEN, CDR2 SYDVKM. This CDR3 reads CASSLTFGQGNYGYTF. CDR3 bases: TGTGCCAGCAGTCTCACATTTGGACAGGGAAACTATGGCTACACCTTC.

The J gene is TRBJ2-1, the V gene TRBV9; 7 nucleotides align to TRBD1. The germline V gene has CDR1 SGDLS and CDR2 YYNGEE. The CDR3 has 15 residues. Trimming took 0 bases from V and 4 from J; bases not matched to a gene: 4. The CDR3 coding sequence is TGTGCCAGCAGCGTAGATGGGGACAGTTACAATGAGCAGTTCTTC. This sequence encodes CASSVDGDSYNEQFF.

The rearrangement uses TRBV28 and TRBJ1-1; the match to TRBD1 covers 8 bases. There are 14 residues in the CDR3. Germline CDR1 MDHEN, CDR2 SYDVKM. After removal of 7 bases from V and 0 bases from J, the junction contained 4 bases not matched to a gene. DNA of the CDR3: TGTGCCAGCACCCAGGGGGCTCTGAACACTGAAGCTTTCTTT. Protein product: CASTQGALNTEAFF.

In its sample, this clone was seen a few times. The chain recombines TRBV30 with TRBJ1-5; no clear D gene. This CDR3 is built from 13 residues. V dropped 2 bases and J dropped 5 bases, with 10 bases sitting between them. Germline V gene sequence: CDR1 GTSNPN, CDR2 SVGIG (reference sequence). The CDR3 DNA reads TGTGCCTGGAGTAATGGGGAGGATCAGCCCCAGCATTTT. Residues: CAWSNGEDQPQHF.

The chain links TRBV28 to TRBJ2-2, with D perhaps matching TRBD1 (6 bases). CDR1 and CDR2 (germline): MDHEN, SYDVKM. The CDR3 consists of 16 residues. The ends were cut back, 4 bases at V and 2 bases at J, with 14 bases in the middle. CDR3 amino acids: CASSSFSDRNTGELFF. The CDR3 DNA reads TGTGCCAGCAGTTCATTCTCGGACAGAAACACCGGGGAGCTGTTTTTT. Full variable domain (missing parts from reference TRBV28 and TRBJ2-2): DVKVTQSSRYLVKRTGEKVFLECVQDMDHENMFWYRQDPGLGLRLIYFSYDVKMKEKGDIPEGYSVSREKKERFSLILESASTNQTSMYLCASSSFSDRNTGELFFGEGSRLTVL.

This sequence joins TRBV15 and TRBJ2-7, with TRBD2 identical over 8 bases. Germline lookup yields CDR1 LNHNV and CDR2 YYDKDF (reference sequence). The trim removed 1 base at V and 4 bases at J, leaving 6 bases unmatched. The CDR3 has 15 amino acids. The CDR3 bases are TGTGCCACCAGCAGAGTACCGGGAGGGAGGTACGAGCAGTACTTC. Translating gives CATSRVPGGRYEQYF.

The J gene is TRBJ2-1, the V gene TRBV12-5; the D gene is possibly TRBD1 (6 bases). Germline CDR1 LGHNT, CDR2 FRNRAP. The length of the CDR3 is 15 residues. V lost 1 base to trimming and J lost 5 bases, with 12 bases between them. The CDR3 DNA sequence: TGTGCTAGTGGTTTGGCGACGACAGGCAACAATGAGCAGTTCTTC. Translated: CASGLATTGNNEQFF.

This clone was observed a few times. The V gene is TRBV30, the J gene TRBJ1-1, with D uncertain. The CDR3 is made up of 13 amino acids. CDR1 is GTSNPN and CDR2 is SVGIG in the germline V gene (reference sequence). With 1 base removed from V and 3 bases from J, the gap between germline ends came to 9 bases. The chain's CDR3 is CAWSGSGYTEAFF. For the CDR3, the DNA is TGTGCCTGGAGTGGTTCGGGGTACACTGAAGCTTTCTTT.

This rearrangement joins TRBV5-5 to TRBJ2-5; 7 bases line up with TRBD1. With 5 bases clipped from V and 2 bases from J, the junction kept 6 bases outside the gene matches. This CDR3 is built from 14 residues. Germline V gene sequence: CDR1 SGHKS, CDR2 YYEKEE (reference sequence). The CDR3 sequence: CASSYLQGQETQYF. The CDR3 coding sequence is TGTGCCAGCAGTTACCTACAGGGGCAAGAGACCCAGTACTTC.

This chain links TRBV2 with TRBJ1-5, with D maybe TRBD1 (6 bases). CDR1 SNHLY and CDR2 FYNNEI come from the germline V gene. This CDR3 contains 14 residues. Deletions cut 7 bases from V and 0 bases from J, with 10 bases between. The CDR3 nucleotides are TGTGCCAGCAAGGGGACATTTAGCAATCAGCCCCAGCATTTT. This gives the protein CASKGTFSNQPQHF.

This clone appeared a few times. This sequence joins TRBV5-1 and TRBJ2-3; the D gene is possibly TRBD2 (6 bases). CDR1 and CDR2 from the germline V gene are SGHRS and YFSETQ. V gave up 3 bases and J gave up 6 bases, with 17 bases separating them. There are 15 residues in the CDR3. CDR3 sequence (DNA): TGCGCCAGCAGCTGGACCGGGAGCCGTGCCGATACGCAGTATTTT. It encodes CASSWTGSRADTQYF.

The gene calls are TRBV27 and TRBJ1-5, with D unclear. Trimming shortened V by 1 base and J by 7 bases, and 8 bases separated the two germline ends. CDR3 length equals 13 residues. CDR1 and CDR2 (germline): MNHEY, SMNVEV (reference sequence). DNA for the CDR3: TGTGCCAGCAGTTTATTTCAGAGGCAGCCCCAGCATTTT. Protein sequence: CASSLFQRQPQHF.

The chain couples TRBV7-9 to TRBJ2-7, with 12 bases lining up with TRBD1. J lost 4 bases, V lost 4 bases, and 8 bases had no gene match. From germline, CDR1 is SEHNR and CDR2 FQNEAQ (reference sequence). This CDR3 is 16 amino acids long. The CDR3 DNA reads TGTGCCAGCAGCTCCACGGGACAGGGGGCCGAGTACGAGCAGTACTTC. Protein product: CASSSTGQGAEYEQYF. The variable domain in full, with the rest retrieved from reference TRBV7-9 and TRBJ2-7, is DTGVSQNPRHKITKRGQNVTFRCDPISEHNRLYWYRQTLGQGPEFLTYFQNEAQLEKSRLLSDRFSAERPKGSFSTLEIQRTEQGDSAMYLCASSSTGQGAEYEQYFGPGTRLTVT.

The J gene is TRBJ2-3, the V gene TRBV5-1, with TRBD2 identical over 14 bases. The CDR3 has 17 amino acids. V gave up 4 bases and J gave up 5 bases; unmatched junction bases: 9. CDR1 is SGHRS and CDR2 is YFSETQ in the germline V gene. CDR3 amino acids: CASSEGTSGRLLDTQYF. The CDR3 DNA reads as TGCGCCAGCAGCGAAGGGACTAGCGGGAGACTGTTAGATACGCAGTATTTT. The full variable domain, in which reference TRBV5-1 and TRBJ2-3 provide the parts outside the CDR3, is KAGVTQTPRYLIKTRGQQVTLSCSPISGHRSVSWYQQTPGQGLQFLFEYFSETQRNKGNFPGRFSGRQFSNSRSEMNVSTLELGDSALYLCASSEGTSGRLLDTQYFGPGTRLTVL.

V is TRBV28 and J is TRBJ2-1; 8 positions agree with TRBD2. Germline CDR1 MDHEN, CDR2 SYDVKM. CDR3 size: 15 residues. V dropped 5 bases and J dropped 3; count of bases not matched to a gene: 6. The DNA for the CDR3 is TGTGCCAGCAGTCGTAGCGGGGAACACTACAATGAGCAGTTCTTC. Amino acid sequence: CASSRSGEHYNEQFF. Using reference TRBV28 and TRBJ2-1 for the parts outside the CDR3, the full variable domain is DVKVTQSSRYLVKRTGEKVFLECVQDMDHENMFWYRQDPGLGLRLIYFSYDVKMKEKGDIPEGYSVSREKKERFSLILESASTNQTSMYLCASSRSGEHYNEQFFGPGTRLTVL.

The chain is built from TRBV21-1 and TRBJ2-3; the DNA was not compared with TRBD1, the D call given in the table. TRBV21-1 constitutes a pseudogene. The CDR3 has 16 amino acids. CDR3 in amino acids: CASSRWDRGLTDTQYF. The CDR3 DNA follows: TGTGCCAGCAGCAGATGGGACAGGGGACTTACAGATACGCAGTATTTT.